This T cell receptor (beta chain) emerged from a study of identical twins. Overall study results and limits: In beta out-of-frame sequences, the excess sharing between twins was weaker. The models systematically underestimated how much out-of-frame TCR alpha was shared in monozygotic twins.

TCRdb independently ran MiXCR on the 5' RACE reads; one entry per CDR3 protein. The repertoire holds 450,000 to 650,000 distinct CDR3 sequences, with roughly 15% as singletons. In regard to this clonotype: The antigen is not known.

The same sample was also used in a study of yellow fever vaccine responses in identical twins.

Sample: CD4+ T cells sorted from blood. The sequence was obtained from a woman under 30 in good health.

CDR3: CASRPDSYNSPLHF. The CDR3 DNA sequence: TGTGCCAGCAGACCGGACTCCTATAATTCACCCCTCCACTTT. J is TRBJ1-6 and V is TRBV27; D remains unclear. This CDR3 is built from 14 residues. The V gene's germline CDR1 is MNHEY and CDR2 SMNVEV (reference sequence). Trimming stripped 6 bases from V and 0 bases from J, with 6 bases between.